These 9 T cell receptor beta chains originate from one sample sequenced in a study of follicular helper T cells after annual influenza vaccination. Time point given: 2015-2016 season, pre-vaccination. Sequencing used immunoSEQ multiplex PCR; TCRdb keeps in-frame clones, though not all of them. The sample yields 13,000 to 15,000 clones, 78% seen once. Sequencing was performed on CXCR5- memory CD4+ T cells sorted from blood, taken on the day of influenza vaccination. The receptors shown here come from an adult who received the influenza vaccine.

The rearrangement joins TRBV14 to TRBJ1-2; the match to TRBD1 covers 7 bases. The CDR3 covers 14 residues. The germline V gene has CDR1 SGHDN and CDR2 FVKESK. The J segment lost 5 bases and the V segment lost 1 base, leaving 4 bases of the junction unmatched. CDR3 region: CASSQGQGGYGYTF. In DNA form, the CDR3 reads TGTGCCAGCAGCCAAGGACAGGGAGGGTATGGCTACACCTTC.

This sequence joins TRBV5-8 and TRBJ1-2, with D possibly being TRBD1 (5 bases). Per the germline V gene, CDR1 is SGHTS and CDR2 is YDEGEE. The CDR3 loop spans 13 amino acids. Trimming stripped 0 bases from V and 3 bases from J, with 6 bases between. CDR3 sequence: CASSLGTYYGYTF. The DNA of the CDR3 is TGTGCCAGCAGCTTGGGGACATACTATGGCTACACCTTC.

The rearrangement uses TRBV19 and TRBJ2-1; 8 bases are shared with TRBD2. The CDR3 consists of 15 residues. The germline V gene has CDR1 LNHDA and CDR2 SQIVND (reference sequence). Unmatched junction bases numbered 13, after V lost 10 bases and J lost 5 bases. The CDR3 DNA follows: TGTGCCACCCAGACTCTGGCGGGGGGCCACAATGAGCAGTTCTTC. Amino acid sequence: CATQTLAGGHNEQFF.

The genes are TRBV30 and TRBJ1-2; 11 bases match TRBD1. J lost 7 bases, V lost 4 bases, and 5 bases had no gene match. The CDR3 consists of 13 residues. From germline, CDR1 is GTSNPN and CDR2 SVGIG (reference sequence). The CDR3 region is CAWTDRGRIGYTF. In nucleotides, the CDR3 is TGTGCCTGGACGGACAGGGGGCGAATTGGCTACACCTTC.

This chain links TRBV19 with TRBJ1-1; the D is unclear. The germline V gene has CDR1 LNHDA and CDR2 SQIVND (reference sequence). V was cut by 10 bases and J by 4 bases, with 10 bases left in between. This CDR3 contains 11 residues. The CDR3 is CATRTTTEAFF. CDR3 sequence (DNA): TGTGCCACCCGCACGACCACTGAAGCTTTCTTT.

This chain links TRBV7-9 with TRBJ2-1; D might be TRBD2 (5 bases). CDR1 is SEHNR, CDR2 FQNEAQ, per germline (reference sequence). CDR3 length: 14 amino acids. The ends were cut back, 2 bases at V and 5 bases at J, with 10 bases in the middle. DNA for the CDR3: TGTGCCAGCAGCTTAATGAACGGGGACAATGAGCAGTTCTTC. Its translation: CASSLMNGDNEQFF.

Here the CDR3 reads CASSSTYPSTDTQYF. In DNA form, the CDR3 reads TGTGCCAGCAGCTCGACGTACCCTAGCACAGATACGCAGTATTTT. The rearrangement joins TRBV11-2 to TRBJ2-3; no clear D gene. CDR1 is SGHAT, CDR2 FQNNGV, per germline. CDR3 length: 15 amino acids. Trimming left V 4 bases short and J 0 bases short, with 11 bases between.

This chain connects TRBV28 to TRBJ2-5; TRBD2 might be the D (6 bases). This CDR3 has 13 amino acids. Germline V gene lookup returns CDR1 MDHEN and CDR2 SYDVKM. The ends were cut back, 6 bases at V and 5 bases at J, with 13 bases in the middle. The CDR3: CASREGRRETQYF. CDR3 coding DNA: TGTGCCAGCAGGGAGGGACGGCGGGAGACCCAGTACTTC.

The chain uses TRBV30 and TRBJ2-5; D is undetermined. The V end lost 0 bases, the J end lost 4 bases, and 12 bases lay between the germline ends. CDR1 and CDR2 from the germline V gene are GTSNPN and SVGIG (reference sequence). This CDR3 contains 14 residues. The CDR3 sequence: CAWSVFGLGETQYF. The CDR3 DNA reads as TGTGCCTGGAGTGTATTTGGATTGGGAGAGACCCAGTACTTC.